The 26 T cell receptor beta chains below were found in one sample sequenced in a study of OX40 agonist ivuxolimab in advanced cancers. Only in-frame clones appear in the TCRdb table, and some are missing; sequencing was by immunoSEQ multiplex PCR. The table records approximately 33,000 clones, roughly 90% of them present only once. The sample was CD4+ or CD8+ T cells sorted from blood, taken in a trial of the OX40 agonist ivuxolimab. Every receptor here comes from an adult with an advanced solid tumor such as melanoma, head and neck, liver or kidney cancer.

The chain combines TRBV7-9 with TRBJ2-3; tentatively, D is TRBD2 (6 bases). V was pared by 1 base and J by 3 bases, with 11 bases between. This CDR3 comprises 15 residues. Germline CDR1 and CDR2: SEHNR and FQNEAQ (reference sequence). The CDR3 bases are TGTGCCAGCAGCTTAGGGAGGGCCGGGACAGATACGCAGTATTTT. It yields the protein CASSLGRAGTDTQYF.

CDR3 nucleotides: TGTGCCAGCAGCTCTGGGCCACAGGGGTCAGGTGAAGCTTTCTTT. This translates into CASSSGPQGSGEAFF. V gene TRBV11-3 combines with J gene TRBJ1-1, with 7 bases fitting TRBD1. This CDR3 region has 15 residues. J was trimmed by 7 bases and V by 4 bases; bases with no gene match: 12. Per germline, CDR1 SGHNT and CDR2 YENEEA. The full variable domain, with the rest looked up from reference TRBV11-3 and TRBJ1-1, is EAGVVQSPRYKIIEKKQPVAFWCNPISGHNTLYWYLQNLGQGPELLIRYENEEAVDDSQLPKDRFSAERLKGVDSTLKIQPAELGDSAVYLCASSSGPQGSGEAFFGQGTRLTVV.

This CDR3 is CASSLAGVSYEQYF. For the CDR3, the DNA is TGTGCCAGCAGTCTAGCGGGAGTCTCCTACGAGCAGTACTTC. The gene calls are TRBV6-5 and TRBJ2-7; 10 bases match TRBD2. The CDR3 covers 14 residues. CDR1 is MNHEY and CDR2 is SVGAGI in the germline V gene. The trim removed 5 bases at V and 0 bases at J, leaving 1 base unmatched.

Here the CDR3 DNA reads TGTGCCAGCAGTTACTCGGACAGACGATTGGGAGGCTACACCTTC. Protein product: CASSYSDRRLGGYTF. The gene calls are TRBV6-7 and TRBJ1-2; TRBD1 might be the D (6 bases). TRBV6-7 is known as an ORF, though its function is uncertain. The CDR3 is 15 amino acids. The germline V and J ends were trimmed by 0 bases and 8 bases, with 16 bases remaining between them.

The chain uses TRBV11-2 and TRBJ2-7; the D gene is possibly TRBD2 (6 bases). Germline assignment: CDR1 SGHAT and CDR2 FQNNGV. With 1 base removed from V and 0 bases from J, the gap between germline ends came to 10 bases. This CDR3 contains 15 residues. The CDR3 nucleotides are TGTGCCAGCAGCTTAGCCCCGGAGGGCTCCTACGAGCAGTACTTC. Translated: CASSLAPEGSYEQYF.

This clone was found once. This rearrangement joins TRBV19 to TRBJ2-7; D is perhaps TRBD1 (5 bases). This CDR3 region has 14 residues. The germline gives CDR1 LNHDA, CDR2 SQIVND (reference sequence). Between the trimmed V and J ends, which lost 3 bases and 0 bases, there was a span of 9 bases. The CDR3 region is CASSMTASSYEQYF. In DNA, the CDR3 is TGTGCCAGTAGTATGACAGCGTCCTCCTACGAGCAGTACTTC.

This clone was found once. The chain carries TRBV4-1 and TRBJ2-1; 13 nucleotides match TRBD2. This CDR3 has 15 amino acids. J gave up 10 bases and V 5 bases, and 8 bases lay outside the gene matches. Germline CDR1 is MGHRA and CDR2 is YSYEKL. Here the CDR3 reads CASSIPTSGRLEQFF. CDR3 DNA: TGCGCCAGCAGCATCCCGACTAGCGGGAGGTTAGAGCAGTTCTTC.

This clone was detected only a few times. This chain joins TRBV18 and TRBJ2-3; the match to TRBD1 covers 10 bases. This CDR3 has 15 residues. Losses at the gene ends were 5 bases for V and 4 bases for J; bases not matched to a gene: 6. CDR1 is KGHSH and CDR2 is LQKENI in the germline V gene. This CDR3 is CASSSTGGLADTQYF. In DNA form, the CDR3 reads TGTGCCAGCTCATCGACAGGGGGCTTAGCAGATACGCAGTATTTT.

The J gene is TRBJ2-7, the V gene TRBV7-9; 8 bases are a match to TRBD2. The CDR3 has 14 residues. CDR1 SEHNR and CDR2 FQNEAQ come from the germline V gene (reference sequence). J gave up 3 bases and V 7 bases, and 8 bases lay outside the gene matches. The CDR3 loop reads CASTPGGANYEQYF. Written as DNA, the CDR3 is TGTGCCAGCACTCCGGGAGGGGCCAACTACGAGCAGTACTTC. The full variable domain, rest sourced from reference TRBV7-9 and TRBJ2-7, is DTGVSQNPRHKITKRGQNVTFRCDPISEHNRLYWYRQTLGQGPEFLTYFQNEAQLEKSRLLSDRFSAERPKGSFSTLEIQRTEQGDSAMYLCASTPGGANYEQYFGPGTRLTVT.

This clone occurred once. CDR3 nucleotide sequence: TGTGCCAGCAGTTACTCCGGGGCCCCTGGATCACCCCTCCACTTT. Protein sequence: CASSYSGAPGSPLHF. The chain employs TRBV6-5 and TRBJ1-6; D may be TRBD1 (5 bases). V dropped 0 bases and J dropped 10 bases, with 13 bases sitting between them. CDR1 is MNHEY and CDR2 is SVGAGI in the germline V gene. This CDR3 region has 15 residues.

The rearrangement links TRBV29-1 to TRBJ2-3; TRBD2 agrees at 11 bases. The CDR3 covers 17 residues. J gave up 4 bases and V 1 base, and 10 bases lay outside the gene matches. Germline V gives CDR1 SQVTM, CDR2 ANQGSEA. CDR3 sequence reads: CSVEGAVAGGAPDTQYF. The CDR3 nucleotides read TGCAGCGTTGAAGGGGCTGTAGCGGGAGGGGCCCCAGATACGCAGTATTTT.

J is TRBJ2-5 and V is TRBV7-3; TRBD2 aligns across 7 bases. Germline V gene sequence: CDR1 SGHTA, CDR2 FQGTGA. Trimming removed 1 base from V and 5 bases from J; junction bases left unmatched: 7. The CDR3 has 15 residues. The CDR3 sequence: CASSLMGGREETQYF. CDR3 bases: TGTGCCAGCAGCTTAATGGGTGGGCGGGAGGAGACCCAGTACTTC.

The V and J genes are TRBV10-3 and TRBJ2-7, with 7 bases lining up with TRBD2. The junction had 19 bases not matched to a gene; V was cut back by 6 bases and J by 8 bases. This CDR3 is built from 16 residues. The germline gives CDR1 ENHRY, CDR2 SYGVKD. CDR3 loop: CAISYLPTAGDSKQYF. In DNA, the CDR3 is TGTGCCATCAGCTACCTCCCGACGGCGGGAGACAGCAAGCAGTACTTC.

This chain links TRBV6-5 with TRBJ2-7; 7 bases match TRBD2. The germline V gene has CDR1 MNHEY and CDR2 SVGAGI. The CDR3 is made up of 13 amino acids. J gave up 8 bases and V 4 bases, and 8 bases lay outside the gene matches. CDR3 sequence reads: CASSSSGTIKQYF. The DNA of the CDR3 is TGTGCCAGCAGTTCTTCCGGGACTATAAAGCAGTACTTC.

The chain combines TRBV11-3 with TRBJ2-1, with 7 bases aligning to TRBD2. The germline gives CDR1 SGHNT, CDR2 YENEEA. V lost 1 base to trimming and J lost 5 bases; unmatched junction nucleotides: 5. The CDR3 extends over 15 amino acids. The DNA for the CDR3 is TGTGCCAGCAGCTTAGCCGGGAGGTCGAACAATGAGCAGTTCTTC. Protein sequence: CASSLAGRSNNEQFF.

The chain carries TRBV27 and TRBJ2-3; 10 bases line up with TRBD2. Germline CDR1 MNHEY, CDR2 SMNVEV (reference sequence). This CDR3 has 16 residues. The V segment lost 2 bases and the J segment 4 bases; nucleotides outside the gene matches: 6. The CDR3 region has the DNA TGTGCCAGCAGTTTAGGACGCCTAGCGGGAGCAGATACGCAGTATTTT. This sequence encodes CASSLGRLAGADTQYF.

This clone appeared a few times. The rearrangement uses TRBV9 and TRBJ2-3, with 11 bases that match TRBD2. The J segment lost 1 base and the V segment lost 4 bases, leaving 5 bases of the junction unmatched. Germline V CDR1 and CDR2: SGDLS, YYNGEE. This CDR3 has 16 residues. This CDR3 reads CASSPVLAGGTDTQYF. CDR3 in DNA: TGTGCCAGCAGCCCGGTACTAGCGGGAGGCACAGATACGCAGTATTTT.

This sequence joins TRBV18 and TRBJ2-5; 9 positions agree with TRBD2. V was pared by 4 bases and J by 2 bases, with 11 bases of the junction left unmatched. The CDR3 is 17 amino acids. From germline, CDR1 is KGHSH and CDR2 LQKENI. The CDR3 nucleotides are TGTGCCAGCTCACGTGACTCGGGGCTAGCGGGACAAGAGACCCAGTACTTC. It encodes CASSRDSGLAGQETQYF.

The rearrangement links TRBV6-1 to TRBJ1-1, with no clear D. The CDR3 sequence is 17 residues long. V gave up 2 bases and J gave up 3 bases, with 19 bases separating them. The germline CDR1 and CDR2 sequences are MNHNS and SASEGT. Written as DNA, the CDR3 is TGTGCCAGCAGTGAACTTCCCGGGAGTCGTCGGTACACTGAAGCTTTCTTT. Amino acids: CASSELPGSRRYTEAFF.

This chain links TRBV30 with TRBJ2-7; no clear D. The CDR3 runs to 12 residues. Trimming took 1 base from V and 1 from J, leaving 5 bases between them. CDR1 and CDR2 from the germline V gene are GTSNPN and SVGIG (reference sequence). The CDR3 bases are TGTGCCTGGAGTGCGGATTCCTACGAGCAGTACTTC. This gives the protein CAWSADSYEQYF.

The J gene is TRBJ2-1, the V gene TRBV9; the match to TRBD2 covers 8 bases. CDR1 and CDR2 from the germline V gene are SGDLS and YYNGEE. This CDR3 has 15 residues. J lost 1 base, V lost 1 base, and 1 base had no gene match. CDR3 residues: CASSVLAGSYNEQFF. CDR3 nucleotides: TGTGCCAGCAGCGTATTAGCGGGGTCCTACAATGAGCAGTTCTTC.

This rearrangement joins TRBV11-2 to TRBJ1-2, with a weak D call TRBD1 (5 bases). From germline, CDR1 is SGHAT and CDR2 FQNNGV. The CDR3 runs 13 residues. The germline V and J ends were trimmed by 4 bases and 6 bases, with 12 bases remaining between them. The CDR3 protein is CASSSQGLDGYTF. CDR3 sequence (DNA): TGTGCCAGCAGCTCCCAGGGTCTCGATGGCTACACCTTC.

V and J are TRBV6-7 and TRBJ1-2; 7 nucleotides agree with TRBD1. TRBV6-7 is designated an ORF whose function remains uncertain. The junction had 15 bases not matched to a gene; V was cut back by 5 bases and J by 0 bases. The CDR3 sequence is 18 residues long. The CDR3 nucleotides are TGTGCCAGCAGTACAGGCAAGGGACAGAGCCAAACTAACTATGGCTACACCTTC. Translated, it gives CASSTGKGQSQTNYGYTF.

This rearrangement joins TRBV7-3 to TRBJ2-5; TRBD1 might be the D (5 bases). The CDR3 length is 15 residues. With 4 bases removed from V and 4 bases from J, the gap between germline ends came to 16 bases. Germline V gene sequence: CDR1 SGHTA, CDR2 FQGTGA. Written as DNA, the CDR3 is TGTGCCAGCAGCTACCAGGGTATTTTGGGAGAGACCCAGTACTTC. Amino acid sequence: CASSYQGILGETQYF.

V and J are TRBV4-2 and TRBJ1-5; D is perhaps TRBD1 (6 bases). The V and J ends lost 0 bases and 6 bases respectively, with 9 bases between them. The CDR3 is made up of 14 amino acids. CDR1 and CDR2 from the germline V gene are LGHNA and YNFKEQ. The CDR3 nucleotides read TGTGCCAGCAGCCAAGATCAGGGGATTCAGCCCCAGCATTTT. Residues: CASSQDQGIQPQHF.

The chain uses TRBV5-5 and TRBJ2-2, with D uncertain. V lost 0 bases and J lost 6, with 6 bases in between. The V gene's germline CDR1 is SGHKS and CDR2 YYEKEE (reference sequence). The CDR3 is made up of 13 amino acids. In nucleotides, the CDR3 is TGTGCCAGCAGCTTGGTCGGCGCCGGGGAGCTGTTTTTT. It specifies CASSLVGAGELFF.